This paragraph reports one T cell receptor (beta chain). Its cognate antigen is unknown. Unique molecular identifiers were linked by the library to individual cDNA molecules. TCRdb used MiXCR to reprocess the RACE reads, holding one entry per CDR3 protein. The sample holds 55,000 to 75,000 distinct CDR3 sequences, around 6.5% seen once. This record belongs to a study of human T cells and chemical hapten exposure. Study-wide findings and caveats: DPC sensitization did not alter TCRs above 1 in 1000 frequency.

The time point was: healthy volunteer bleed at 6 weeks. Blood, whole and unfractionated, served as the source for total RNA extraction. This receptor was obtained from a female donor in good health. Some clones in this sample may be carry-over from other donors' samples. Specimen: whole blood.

This chain's CDR3 is CASSWDRVGSGNNEQFF. The CDR3 bases are TGTGCCAGCAGCTGGGACAGGGTAGGATCGGGCAACAATGAGCAGTTCTTC. The chain uses TRBV11-3 and TRBJ2-1; 9 bases map to TRBD1. From germline, CDR1 is SGHNT and CDR2 YENEEA. The CDR3 length is 17 residues. V lost 4 bases to trimming and J lost 5 bases; unmatched junction nucleotides: 12.